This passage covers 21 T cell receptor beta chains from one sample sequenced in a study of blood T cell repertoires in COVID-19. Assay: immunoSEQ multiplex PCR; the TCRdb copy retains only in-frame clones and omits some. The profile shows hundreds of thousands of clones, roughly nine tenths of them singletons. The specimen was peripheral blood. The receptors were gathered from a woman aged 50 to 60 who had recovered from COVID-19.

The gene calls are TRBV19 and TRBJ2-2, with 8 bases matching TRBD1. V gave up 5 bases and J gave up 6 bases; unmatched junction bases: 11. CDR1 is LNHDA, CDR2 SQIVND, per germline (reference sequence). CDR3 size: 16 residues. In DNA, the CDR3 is TGTGCCAGTAGTCCGCGGACAGGGCGCGGGCCCGGGGAGCTGTTTTTT. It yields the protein CASSPRTGRGPGELFF.

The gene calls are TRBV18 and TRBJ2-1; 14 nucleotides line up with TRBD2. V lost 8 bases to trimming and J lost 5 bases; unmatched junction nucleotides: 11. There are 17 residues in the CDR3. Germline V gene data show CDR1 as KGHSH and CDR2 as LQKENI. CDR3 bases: TGTGCCAGCGCACGGGGGACTAGCGGGAGTTCTCACAATGAGCAGTTCTTC. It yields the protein CASARGTSGSSHNEQFF.

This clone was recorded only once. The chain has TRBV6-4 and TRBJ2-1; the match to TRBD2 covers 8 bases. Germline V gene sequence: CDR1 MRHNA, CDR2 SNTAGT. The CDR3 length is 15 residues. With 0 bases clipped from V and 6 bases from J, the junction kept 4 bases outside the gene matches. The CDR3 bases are TGTGCCAGCAGTGACTCGCGGGGGGCCAGCAATGAGCAGTTCTTC. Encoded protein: CASSDSRGASNEQFF.

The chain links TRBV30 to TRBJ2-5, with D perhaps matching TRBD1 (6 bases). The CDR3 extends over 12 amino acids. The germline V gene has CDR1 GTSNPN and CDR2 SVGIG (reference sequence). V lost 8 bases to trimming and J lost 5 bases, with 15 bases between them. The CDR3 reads CAGSRGTETQYF. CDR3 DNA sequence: TGTGCCGGCTCTAGGGGGACCGAGACCCAGTACTTC.

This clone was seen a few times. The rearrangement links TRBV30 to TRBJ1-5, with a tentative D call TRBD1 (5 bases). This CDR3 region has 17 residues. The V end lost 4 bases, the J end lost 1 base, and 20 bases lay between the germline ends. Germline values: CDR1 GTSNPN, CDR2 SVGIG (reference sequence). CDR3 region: CAWKRTPQGKSNQPQHF. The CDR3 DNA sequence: TGTGCCTGGAAACGGACCCCCCAGGGTAAAAGCAATCAGCCCCAGCATTTT.

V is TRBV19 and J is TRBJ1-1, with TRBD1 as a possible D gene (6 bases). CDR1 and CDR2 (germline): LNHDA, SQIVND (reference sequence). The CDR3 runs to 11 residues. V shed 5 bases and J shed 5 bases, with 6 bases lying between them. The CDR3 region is CASSDRTEAFF. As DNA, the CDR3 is TGTGCCAGTAGTGACAGGACTGAAGCTTTCTTT.

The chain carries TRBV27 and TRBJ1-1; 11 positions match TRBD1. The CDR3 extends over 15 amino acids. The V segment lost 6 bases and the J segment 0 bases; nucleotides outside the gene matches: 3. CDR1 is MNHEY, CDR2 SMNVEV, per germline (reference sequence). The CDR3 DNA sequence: TGTGCCAGCAGGGACAGGGGGCGCATGAACACTGAAGCTTTCTTT. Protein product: CASRDRGRMNTEAFF.

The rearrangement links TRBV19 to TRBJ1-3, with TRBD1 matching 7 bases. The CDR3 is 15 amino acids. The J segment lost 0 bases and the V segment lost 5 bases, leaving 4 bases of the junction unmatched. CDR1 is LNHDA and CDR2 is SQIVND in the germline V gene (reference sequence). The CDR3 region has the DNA TGTGCCAGTAGTGTGGACAGGACCTCTGGAAACACCATATATTTT. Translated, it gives CASSVDRTSGNTIYF.

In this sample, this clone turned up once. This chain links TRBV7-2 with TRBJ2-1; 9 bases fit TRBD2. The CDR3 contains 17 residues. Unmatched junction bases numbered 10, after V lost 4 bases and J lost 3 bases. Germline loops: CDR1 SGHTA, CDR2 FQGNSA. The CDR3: CASSSRLAGANYNEQFF. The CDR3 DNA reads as TGTGCCAGCAGCTCGAGGTTAGCGGGGGCTAACTACAATGAGCAGTTCTTC. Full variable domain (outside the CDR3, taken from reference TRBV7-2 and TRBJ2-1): GAGVSQSPSNKVTEKGKDVELRCDPISGHTALYWYRQSLGQGLEFLIYFQGNSAPDKSGLPSDRFSAERTGGSVSTLTIQRTQQEDSAVYLCASSSRLAGANYNEQFFGPGTRLTVL.

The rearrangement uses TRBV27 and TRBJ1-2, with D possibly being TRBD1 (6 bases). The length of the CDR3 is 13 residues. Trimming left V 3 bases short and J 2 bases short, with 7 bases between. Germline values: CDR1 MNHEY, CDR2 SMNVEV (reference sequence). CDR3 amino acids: CASSFQGNYGYTF. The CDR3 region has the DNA TGTGCCAGCAGTTTTCAGGGGAACTATGGCTACACCTTC.

The CDR3 spells CASSEGQGYGYTF. CDR3 DNA sequence: TGTGCCAGCAGTGAAGGACAGGGGTATGGCTACACCTTC. The rearrangement links TRBV25-1 to TRBJ1-2, with 9 bases that match TRBD1. Trimming cost V 2 bases and J 5 bases; bases outside gene matches: 0. Germline CDR1 MGHDK, CDR2 SYGVNS. This CDR3 spans 13 amino acids.

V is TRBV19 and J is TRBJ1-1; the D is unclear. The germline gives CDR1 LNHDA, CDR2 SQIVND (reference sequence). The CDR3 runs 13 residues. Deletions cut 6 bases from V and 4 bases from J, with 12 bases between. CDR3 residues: CASSEILSTEAFF. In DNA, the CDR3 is TGTGCCAGTAGCGAAATACTGAGCACTGAAGCTTTCTTT.

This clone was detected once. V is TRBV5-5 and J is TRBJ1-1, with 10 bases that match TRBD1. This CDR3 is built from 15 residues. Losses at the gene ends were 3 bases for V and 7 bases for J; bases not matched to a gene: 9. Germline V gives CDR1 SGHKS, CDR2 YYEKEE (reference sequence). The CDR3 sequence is CASSWGQGTAFEAFF. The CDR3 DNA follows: TGTGCCAGCAGCTGGGGACAGGGGACGGCCTTTGAAGCTTTCTTT.

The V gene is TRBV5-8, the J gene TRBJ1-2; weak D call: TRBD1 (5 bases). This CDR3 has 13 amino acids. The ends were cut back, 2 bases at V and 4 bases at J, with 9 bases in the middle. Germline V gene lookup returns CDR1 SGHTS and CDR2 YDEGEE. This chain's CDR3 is CASSFARVYGYTF. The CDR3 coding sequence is TGTGCCAGCAGCTTTGCCAGGGTCTATGGCTACACCTTC.

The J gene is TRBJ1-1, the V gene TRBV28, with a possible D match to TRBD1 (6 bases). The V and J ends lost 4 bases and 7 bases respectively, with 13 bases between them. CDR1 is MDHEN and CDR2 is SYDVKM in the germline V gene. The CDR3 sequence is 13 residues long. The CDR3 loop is CASSYPNRDEAFF. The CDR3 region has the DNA TGTGCCAGCAGTTACCCGAACAGGGATGAAGCTTTCTTT.

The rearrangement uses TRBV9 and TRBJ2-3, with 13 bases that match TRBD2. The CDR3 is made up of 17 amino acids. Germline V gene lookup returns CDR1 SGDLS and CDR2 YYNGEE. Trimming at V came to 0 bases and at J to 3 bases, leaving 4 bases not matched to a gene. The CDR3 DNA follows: TGTGCCAGCAGCGTAGGGACTAGCGGGGGAAGGACAGATACGCAGTATTTT. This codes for CASSVGTSGGRTDTQYF.

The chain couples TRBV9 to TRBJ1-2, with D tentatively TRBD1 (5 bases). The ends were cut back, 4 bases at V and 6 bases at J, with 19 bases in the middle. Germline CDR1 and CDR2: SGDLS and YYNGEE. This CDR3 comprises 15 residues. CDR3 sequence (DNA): TGTGCCAGCAGCATTTACGGGGGAGAGGGCGATGGCTACACCTTC. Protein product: CASSIYGGEGDGYTF.

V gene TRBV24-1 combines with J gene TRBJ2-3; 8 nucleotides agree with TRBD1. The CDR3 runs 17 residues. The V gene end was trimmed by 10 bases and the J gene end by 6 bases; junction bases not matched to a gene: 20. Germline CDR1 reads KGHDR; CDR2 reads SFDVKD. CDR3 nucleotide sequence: TGTGCCACTTCAGCTCCGGACAGGGCCCCGACGGAGGATACGCAGTATTTT. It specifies CATSAPDRAPTEDTQYF.

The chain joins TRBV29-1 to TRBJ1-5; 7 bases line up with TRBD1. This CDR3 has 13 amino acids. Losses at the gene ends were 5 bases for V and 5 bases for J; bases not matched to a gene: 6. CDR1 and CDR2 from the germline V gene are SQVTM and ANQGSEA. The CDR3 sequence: CSVTGTVDQPQHF. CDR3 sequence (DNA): TGCAGCGTTACCGGGACAGTTGATCAGCCCCAGCATTTT.

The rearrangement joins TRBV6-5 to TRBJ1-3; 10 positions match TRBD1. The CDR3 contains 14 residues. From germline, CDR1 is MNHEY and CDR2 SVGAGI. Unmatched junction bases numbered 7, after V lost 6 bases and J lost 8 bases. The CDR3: CASSQPGTGDTIYF. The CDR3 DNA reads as TGTGCCAGCAGCCAACCCGGGACAGGGGACACCATATATTTT.

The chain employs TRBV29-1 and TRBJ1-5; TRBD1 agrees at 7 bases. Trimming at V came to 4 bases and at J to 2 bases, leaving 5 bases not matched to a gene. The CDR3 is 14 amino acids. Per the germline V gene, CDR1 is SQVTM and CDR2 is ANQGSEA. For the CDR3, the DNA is TGCAGCGTTGTGACAGGGACAGGCAATCAGCCCCAGCATTTT. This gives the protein CSVVTGTGNQPQHF.